One and the same sample provided the 19 T cell receptor beta chains below, sequenced in a study of T cell responses to AZD1222 COVID-19 vaccine. This table comes from immunoSEQ multiplex PCR, and its TCRdb copy is limited to in-frame clones, with some not included. The sample has under 150,000 clones; approximately 82% are singletons. Sequencing was performed on peripheral blood, taken 28 days after the second AZD1222 dose. The receptors shown here come from an adult who received the AZD1222 COVID-19 vaccine.

The V and J genes are TRBV10-2 and TRBJ2-7; unclear D gene. Germline V lookup: CDR1 WSHSY, CDR2 SAAADI. V lost 2 bases to trimming and J lost 2 bases, with 4 bases between them. CDR3 length equals 12 residues. CDR3 sequence (DNA): TGCGCCAGCAGTGAGGAAACCTACGAGCAGTACTTC. It specifies CASSEETYEQYF.

The CDR3 sequence: CASSPPARRREAGYGYTF. CDR3 nucleotides: TGTGCCAGCAGCCCCCCCGCAAGGCGTCGGGAGGCGGGCTATGGCTACACCTTC. The chain couples TRBV7-2 to TRBJ1-2, with D uncertain. With 5 bases removed from V and 4 bases from J, the gap between germline ends came to 26 bases. Germline CDR1 is SGHTA and CDR2 is FQGNSA. This CDR3 contains 18 residues.

This sequence joins TRBV5-1 and TRBJ1-3; D gene uncertain. Trimming left V 2 bases short and J 4 bases short, with 16 bases between. CDR3 length: 16 residues. Germline lookup yields CDR1 SGHRS and CDR2 YFSETQ. The CDR3 nucleotides are TGCGCCAGCAGCTTCGACACCCGGGGAACAGGAAACACCATATATTTT. Translated, it gives CASSFDTRGTGNTIYF.

This sequence joins TRBV29-1 and TRBJ1-1, with 7 bases matching TRBD1. Unmatched junction bases numbered 8, after V lost 3 bases and J lost 1 base. CDR1 and CDR2 from the germline V gene are SQVTM and ANQGSEA. The CDR3 is 15 amino acids. The CDR3 DNA follows: TGCAGCGTTGAGGGGGAGACAGGGAAGAACACTGAAGCTTTCTTT. This sequence encodes CSVEGETGKNTEAFF.

The sample holds one count of this clone. The chain employs TRBV10-3 and TRBJ1-2, with D unresolved. CDR1 and CDR2 from the germline V gene are ENHRY and SYGVKD. The CDR3 is 14 amino acids. The V end lost 3 bases, the J end lost 5 bases, and 13 bases lay between the germline ends. The chain's CDR3 is CAISEPGQVYGYTF. The CDR3 DNA follows: TGTGCCATCAGTGAACCCGGTCAGGTGTATGGCTACACCTTC.

The rearrangement uses TRBV4-1 and TRBJ2-3; 7 nucleotides match TRBD2. CDR3 length equals 16 residues. V lost 4 bases and J lost 4; bases outside the gene matches: 11. Germline assignment: CDR1 MGHRA and CDR2 YSYEKL. The CDR3 sequence: CASSPGGGKGADTQYF. The CDR3 DNA is TGCGCCAGCAGCCCGGGGGGAGGGAAGGGCGCAGATACGCAGTATTTT.

The chain links TRBV27 to TRBJ2-7; 9 nucleotides align to TRBD1. V was pared by 6 bases and J by 0 bases, with 6 bases of the junction left unmatched. This CDR3 contains 15 residues. CDR1 is MNHEY and CDR2 is SMNVEV in the germline V gene (reference sequence). The CDR3 DNA reads TGTGCCAGCAGGACTTTGGGACAGGGCTCCTACGAGCAGTACTTC. It specifies CASRTLGQGSYEQYF.

CDR3 sequence (DNA): TGTGCCAGTATGGGACAGGGAAAGAATCAGCCCCAGCATTTT. Its translation is CASMGQGKNQPQHF. The chain is built from TRBV19 and TRBJ1-5; 9 nucleotides align to TRBD1. Trimming cost V 7 bases and J 4 bases; bases outside gene matches: 5. The CDR3 runs 14 residues. Germline lookup yields CDR1 LNHDA and CDR2 SQIVND (reference sequence).

CDR3 residues: CSASPLDRDDTEAFF. The CDR3 DNA sequence: TGCAGTGCTAGTCCTCTGGACAGGGATGACACTGAAGCTTTCTTT. The chain joins TRBV20-1 to TRBJ1-1; 8 positions agree with TRBD1. The germline V gene has CDR1 DFQATT and CDR2 SNEGSKA (reference sequence). V was clipped by 3 bases and J by 3 bases; unmatched bases: 9. CDR3 size: 15 residues.

The chain has TRBV7-2 and TRBJ2-1; D is uncertain. Per germline, CDR1 SGHTA and CDR2 FQGNSA. The CDR3 has 13 residues. Trimming left V 8 bases short and J 5 bases short, with 13 bases between. Here the CDR3 DNA reads TGTGCCAGCGGGTGGACGAGAGACAATGAGCAGTTCTTC. This codes for CASGWTRDNEQFF.

Only one count was recorded for this clone. V usage is TRBV27 and J usage is TRBJ1-3; unclear D gene. With 3 bases removed from V and 0 bases from J, the gap between germline ends came to 12 bases. CDR1 and CDR2 from the germline V gene are MNHEY and SMNVEV (reference sequence). CDR3 length equals 16 residues. CDR3 in amino acids: CASSLRGASSGNTIYF. DNA of the CDR3: TGTGCCAGCAGTTTGCGGGGTGCTAGCTCTGGAAACACCATATATTTT.

The V gene is TRBV6-5, the J gene TRBJ1-2, with D uncertain. The CDR3 is 12 amino acids. V shed 6 bases and J shed 12 bases, with 17 bases lying between them. The germline V gene encodes CDR1 MNHEY and CDR2 SVGAGI. As DNA, the CDR3 is TGTGCCAGCAGCTCCCTCTCGAGGGTGAACACCTTC. Protein sequence: CASSSLSRVNTF.

The V and J genes are TRBV18 and TRBJ1-5; 9 bases are shared with TRBD1. Per the germline V gene, CDR1 is KGHSH and CDR2 is LQKENI. CDR3 size: 15 residues. With 2 bases clipped from V and 5 bases from J, the junction kept 4 bases outside the gene matches. The CDR3 loop is CASSPGQGIDQPQHF. CDR3 sequence (DNA): TGTGCCAGCTCACCAGGACAGGGGATCGATCAGCCCCAGCATTTT.

The chain is built from TRBV28 and TRBJ1-6, with a tentative D call TRBD1 (5 bases). V lost 8 bases and J lost 9, with 17 bases in between. Germline CDR1 is MDHEN and CDR2 is SYDVKM. The CDR3 consists of 14 residues. The CDR3 reads CASSWTSLISPLHF. CDR3 sequence (DNA): TGTGCCAGCTCCTGGACATCTTTGATTTCACCCCTCCACTTT.

The rearrangement links TRBV9 to TRBJ2-5; 8 nucleotides line up with TRBD2. J gave up 5 bases and V 0 bases, and 18 bases lay outside the gene matches. Germline values: CDR1 SGDLS, CDR2 YYNGEE. The CDR3 runs 19 residues. CDR3 sequence: CASSVAGGAQSIWGETQYF. The DNA for the CDR3 is TGTGCCAGCAGCGTAGCGGGGGGGGCACAGTCGATTTGGGGCGAGACCCAGTACTTC.

This clone was seen more than once but under ten times. This chain joins TRBV5-1 and TRBJ2-2; D gene uncertain. The ends were cut back, 0 bases at V and 0 bases at J, with 6 bases in the middle. Germline V gene sequence: CDR1 SGHRS, CDR2 YFSETQ. CDR3 length: 15 amino acids. The CDR3 region is CASSLVGSNTGELFF. In DNA form, the CDR3 reads TGCGCCAGCAGCTTGGTAGGGTCGAACACCGGGGAGCTGTTTTTT.

V is TRBV7-2 and J is TRBJ2-3, with 11 nucleotides matching TRBD2. Germline trimming cut 3 bases from V and 4 bases from J; bases unmatched to any gene: 6. The CDR3 runs 16 residues. CDR1 SGHTA and CDR2 FQGNSA come from the germline V gene. The CDR3 DNA reads as TGTGCCAGCAGCTTCCTAGCGGGGGGTGTCCCAGATACGCAGTATTTT. Translated, it gives CASSFLAGGVPDTQYF.

The V call is TRBV5-8, the J call TRBJ2-7; 8 bases are a match to TRBD1. V was pared by 4 bases and J by 4 bases, with 10 bases of the junction left unmatched. This CDR3 is built from 15 residues. Germline CDR1 SGHTS, CDR2 YDEGEE. The CDR3 DNA sequence: TGTGCCAGCAGCCAAGGACAGGGTGATAAATACGAGCAGTACTTC. Translated: CASSQGQGDKYEQYF.

V and J are TRBV7-2 and TRBJ2-7; perhaps TRBD2 as D (5 bases). This CDR3 spans 16 amino acids. V shed 2 bases and J shed 3 bases, with 17 bases lying between them. CDR1 and CDR2 (germline): SGHTA, FQGNSA. The CDR3 spells CASSLPPGIPYYEQYF. For the CDR3, the DNA is TGTGCCAGCAGCTTACCACCGGGGATACCCTACTACGAGCAGTACTTC.